These 30 T cell receptor beta chains came from one sample sequenced in a study of T cell clonality in common variable immunodeficiency. Broader study findings: Reportedly, TCR beta sequences from common variable immunodeficiency showed fewer deletions and N-nucleotide insertions.

Their target antigens are unknown. Clones were read by immunoSEQ multiplex PCR, and TCRdb kept only the in-frame ones, dropping some. The data show several thousand clones, with none appearing a single time. Material: peripheral blood mononuclear cells. The receptors shown here come from a human donor with common variable immunodeficiency.

This clone was seen a handful of times. The CDR3 end is not reached by the read, which stops 3 residues before it; the germline J gene fills it in. The J gene is TRBJ2-2, the V gene TRBV30, with 11 bases that match TRBD1. The CDR3 runs 15 residues. Germline V gene data show CDR1 as GTSNPN and CDR2 as SVGIG (reference sequence). J lost 6 bases, V lost 0 bases, and 3 bases had no gene match. The CDR3 here is CAWSVGDRGSGELFF. The CDR3 DNA, read in part, is TGTGCCTGGAGTGTTGGGGACAGGGGGTCCGGGGAG.

Of note for this clone: With the read ending 3 residues before the CDR3 end, the germline J gene is used to fill in that end. This rearrangement joins TRBV19 to TRBJ2-7, with TRBD1 matching 8 bases. In germline, CDR1 is LNHDA, CDR2 SQIVND (reference sequence). This CDR3 contains 14 residues. The V and J ends lost 5 bases and 3 bases, in that order; junction bases with no gene match: 6. The CDR3 here is CASSRQGIIYEQYF. CDR3 DNA, as far as it was read: TGTGCCAGTAGTCGACAGGGGATAATCTACGAG.

This clone was seen more than once but under ten times. Coverage ceases 3 residues before the CDR3 finishes, and the germline J gene fills in the end. The chain recombines TRBV7-9 with TRBJ1-6; TRBD1 might be the D (5 bases). CDR1 is SEHNR and CDR2 is FQNEAQ in the germline V gene (reference sequence). V lost 5 bases and J lost 4, with 12 bases in between. This CDR3 is built from 15 residues. The CDR3 DNA, read in part, is TGTGCCAGCAGCGAGGGACTTGGGTATAATTCACCC. This encodes CASSEGLGYNSP. The entire CDR3 sequence reads CASSEGLGYNSPLHF.

This clone showed up many times. The missing CDR3 end, 3 residues past where the read stops, is filled in from the germline J gene. The chain joins TRBV7-3 to TRBJ2-6, with D possibly TRBD1 on 6 matching bases. Germline loops: CDR1 SGHTA, CDR2 FQGTGA. Trimming left V 5 bases short and J 0 bases short, with 14 bases between. This CDR3 has 17 residues. CDR3 DNA, as far as it was read: TGTGCCAGCAGCGAGCCGGGACAAGGCTCTGGGGCCAACGTC. It codes for CASSEPGQGSGANV. In full, the CDR3 reads CASSEPGQGSGANVLTF.

With respect to this clone: The CDR3 extends 3 residues past the end of the read, so its final part is completed from the germline J gene. The gene calls are TRBV18 and TRBJ1-4, with TRBD1 identical over 9 bases. Germline CDR1 is KGHSH and CDR2 is LQKENI. This CDR3 comprises 13 residues. The V gene end was trimmed by 6 bases and the J gene end by 8 bases; junction bases not matched to a gene: 4. CDR3 bases read: TGTGCCAGCTCCGGGACAGGGCGAGAAAAA. Translating gives CASSGTGREK. The full CDR3 protein reads CASSGTGREKLFF.

This clone was observed a few times. Sequencing ends 3 residues short of the CDR3 end; the germline J gene provides the rest. The J gene is TRBJ2-5, the V gene TRBV11-2, with 9 positions matching TRBD1. CDR1 is SGHAT and CDR2 is FQNNGV in the germline V gene. The CDR3 extends over 15 amino acids. V was pared by 3 bases and J by 4 bases, with 6 bases of the junction left unmatched. The CDR3 sequence: CASSLGGQGLETQYF. CDR3 bases read: TGTGCCAGCAGCTTGGGGGGACAGGGTTTAGAGACC.

This clone was counted ten times or more. The read ends 3 residues shy of where the CDR3 ends; the end is completed using the germline J gene. V and J are TRBV6-1 and TRBJ1-6; TRBD1 matches at 9 bases. The CDR3 covers 15 residues. Germline trimming cut 2 bases from V and 7 bases from J; bases unmatched to any gene: 3. The V gene's germline CDR1 is MNHNS and CDR2 SASEGT. The CDR3 bases that were read are TGTGCCAGCAGTGAAATCGGACAGGGGAATTCACCC. Its protein is CASSEIGQGNSP. The entire CDR3 is CASSEIGQGNSPLHF.

The sequenced CDR3 bases are TGTGCCAGCAGCTTAGGGAGGGTGGAGACC. It is translated as CASSLGRVET. The complete CDR3 protein is CASSLGRVETQYF. V gene TRBV7-2 combines with J gene TRBJ2-5, with D perhaps matching TRBD2 (6 bases). The read ends 3 residues shy of where the CDR3 ends; the end is completed using the germline J gene. This CDR3 has 13 amino acids. Germline V gene data show CDR1 as SGHTA and CDR2 as FQGNSA. Between the trimmed V and J ends, which lost 1 base and 5 bases, there was a span of 8 bases.

In its sample, this clone was seen a few times. CDR3 amino acids: CASSAGLLVGEETQYF. CDR3 DNA, as far as it was read: TGTGCCAGCAGCGCGGGACTGCTAGTGGGGGAAGAGACC. The chain couples TRBV7-8 to TRBJ2-5; TRBD2 is a possible D gene (6 bases). The read ends 3 residues early relative to the CDR3; the germline J gene fills the gap. The CDR3 totals 16 residues. V lost 5 bases to trimming and J lost 3 bases, with 19 bases between them. Germline loops: CDR1 SGHVS, CDR2 FQNEAQ.

As regards this clone: The sequenced fragment ends 3 residues before the CDR3 boundary, so the rest is inferred from the germline J gene. The rearrangement links TRBV11-2 to TRBJ2-1; the D gene is possibly TRBD1 (5 bases). From germline, CDR1 is SGHAT and CDR2 FQNNGV. This CDR3 has 14 amino acids. V dropped 5 bases and J dropped 5 bases, with 13 bases sitting between them. The CDR3 protein is CASSPRGQDNEQFF. CDR3 bases read: TGTGCCAGCAGCCCGCGTGGACAAGACAATGAG.

This clone was detected a few times. Sequencing ends 3 residues short of the CDR3 end; the germline J gene provides the rest. V is TRBV11-1 and J is TRBJ2-1; 12 bases fit TRBD2. The V and J ends lost 5 bases and 7 bases, in that order; junction bases with no gene match: 6. From germline, CDR1 is SGHAT and CDR2 FQDESV (reference sequence). The CDR3 is 15 amino acids. Partial CDR3 DNA: TGTGCCAGCAGCGAGACTAGCGGGAGTCGTAATGAG. Translating gives CASSETSGSRNE. The whole CDR3 sequence reads CASSETSGSRNEQFF.

This clone was recorded many times. The read finishes 3 residues shy of the CDR3 end, and the germline J gene is used to complete it. The V and J genes are TRBV30 and TRBJ1-5; 9 bases align to TRBD1. CDR1 is GTSNPN, CDR2 SVGIG, per germline (reference sequence). The trim removed 0 bases at V and 5 bases at J, leaving 5 bases unmatched. The CDR3 is 15 residues long. The CDR3 loop is CAWSVRTGGDQPQHF. The sequenced part of the CDR3 DNA is TGTGCCTGGAGTGTCAGAACAGGGGGCGATCAGCCC.

This clone is termed medium-sized (0.01 to 0.1%). With the read ending 3 residues before the CDR3 end, the germline J gene is used to fill in that end. The chain has TRBV20-1 and TRBJ2-4; 9 bases are a match to TRBD1. Germline CDR1 reads DFQATT; CDR2 reads SNEGSKA (reference sequence). The CDR3 contains 16 residues. The trim removed 3 bases at V and 7 bases at J, leaving 13 bases unmatched. Partial CDR3 DNA: TGCAGTGCTAGGGTGAACGGACAGGGGCCATCCAACATT. Its translation: CSARVNGQGPSNI. The CDR3 reads in full as CSARVNGQGPSNIQYF.

This clone is classed as medium-sized. The sequence runs out 3 residues before the end of the CDR3; the remainder is reconstructed from the germline J gene. The chain is built from TRBV18 and TRBJ1-3; D unclear. This CDR3 is built from 14 residues. V lost 5 bases and J 0 bases, leaving 8 bases between the germline ends. Germline-derived CDR1 and CDR2 are KGHSH and LQKENI. The CDR3 bases that were read are TGTGCCAGCTCAGGAACAGACTCTGGAAACACC. Encoded protein: CASSGTDSGNT. The whole CDR3 sequence is CASSGTDSGNTIYF.

This clone was counted a few times. The CDR3 extends 3 residues past the end of the read, so its final part is completed from the germline J gene. V usage is TRBV19 and J usage is TRBJ2-3; 13 positions agree with TRBD2. The trim removed 9 bases at V and 5 bases at J, leaving 5 bases unmatched. The CDR3 loop spans 14 amino acids. In germline, CDR1 is LNHDA, CDR2 SQIVND (reference sequence). The CDR3 bases that were read are TGTGCCAGCCAACTAGCGGGAGGGGTAGATACG. Amino acid sequence: CASQLAGGVDT. The CDR3 reads in full as CASQLAGGVDTQYF.

This clone is medium-sized in the sample. The read ends 3 residues before the CDR3 terminus; that terminus is restored from the germline J gene. V usage is TRBV10-1 and J usage is TRBJ1-5; possible D gene TRBD1, 6 bases. The CDR3 length is 12 residues. CDR1 and CDR2 from the germline V gene are WNHNN and SYGVQD (reference sequence). V lost 8 bases and J 6 bases, leaving 11 bases between the germline ends. The part of the CDR3 DNA that was read is TGCGCCAGCTGGAGGGGGGGTCAGCCC. Translating gives CASWRGGQP. The full CDR3 is CASWRGGQPQHF.

On this clone itself: From the germline J gene comes the end of the CDR3, since the read stops 3 residues before it. The chain joins TRBV7-2 to TRBJ2-5, with D perhaps matching TRBD1 (8 bases). Germline loops: CDR1 SGHTA, CDR2 FQGNSA. CDR3 size: 14 residues. V was pared by 3 bases and J by 5 bases, with 13 bases between. CDR3 residues: CASSLIQGGETQYF. The CDR3 DNA, read in part, is TGTGCCAGCAGCTTGATACAGGGGGGGGAGACC.

Points on this clone: With the read ending 3 residues before the CDR3 end, the germline J gene is used to fill in that end. The rearrangement uses TRBV2 and TRBJ2-5; 7 nucleotides line up with TRBD1. From germline, CDR1 is SNHLY and CDR2 FYNNEI. With 7 bases clipped from V and 4 bases from J, the junction kept 9 bases outside the gene matches. The CDR3 is 14 residues long. The CDR3 here is CASTGRGLIETQYF. Incomplete CDR3 DNA: TGTGCCAGCACAGGCAGGGGGTTGATAGAGACC. Together with reference TRBV2 and TRBJ2-5, the CDR3 gives the full variable domain: EPEVTQTPSHQVTQMGQEVILRCVPISNHLYFYWYRQILGQKVEFLVSFYNNEISEKSEIFDDQFSVERPDGSNFTLKIRSTKLEDSAMYFCASTGRGLIETQYFGPGTRLLVL.

This clone was seen more than once but under ten times. The CDR3 end lies 3 residues beyond the end of the read and is filled in from the germline J gene. The chain employs TRBV19 and TRBJ2-6; TRBD2 matches 10 bases. Per the germline V gene, CDR1 is LNHDA and CDR2 is SQIVND (reference sequence). The CDR3 contains 17 residues. J gave up 3 bases and V 3 bases, and 5 bases lay outside the gene matches. The CDR3 reads CASSILAGEFGANVLTF. CDR3 DNA, as far as it was read: TGTGCCAGTAGTATCCTAGCGGGAGAGTTTGGGGCCAACGTC.

This clone is medium-sized (0.01 to 0.1%) by share. The read falls 3 residues short of the CDR3 end, and the missing part is taken from the germline J gene. The chain couples TRBV7-3 to TRBJ2-2, with 9 bases identical to TRBD2. This CDR3 has 15 amino acids. V shed 5 bases and J 1 base; nucleotides not matched to a gene: 2. The germline gives CDR1 SGHTA, CDR2 FQGTGA. The sequenced part of the CDR3 DNA is TGTGCCAGCAGCGTTAGCGGGGGGAACACCGGGGAG. Residues: CASSVSGGNTGE. The entire CDR3 protein reads CASSVSGGNTGELFF.

This clone has just a few counts. Incomplete CDR3 DNA: TGTGCCAGCAGCGACTCCCTAGGGACAGGAGCGCCAGGAAAA. Its protein is CASSDSLGTGAPGK. From start to end, the CDR3 is CASSDSLGTGAPGKLFF. The chain has TRBV2 and TRBJ1-4, with 8 bases identical to TRBD1. The sequence runs out 3 residues before the end of the CDR3; the remainder is reconstructed from the germline J gene. This CDR3 region has 17 residues. Germline CDR1 is SNHLY and CDR2 is FYNNEI. J was trimmed by 10 bases and V by 6 bases; bases with no gene match: 19.

This clone was seen many times. CDR3 DNA, as far as it was read: TGTGCCAGTAGTCGGGAGCAGGGGTCAGATACG. It yields the protein CASSREQGSDT. In full, the CDR3 reads CASSREQGSDTQYF. The rearrangement uses TRBV19 and TRBJ2-3; D assignment may be TRBD1 or TRBD2 (6 bases each). The read gets to within 3 residues of the CDR3 end, and the germline J gene fills in the rest. The CDR3 spans 14 residues. V shed 5 bases and J shed 4 bases, with 13 bases lying between them. From germline, CDR1 is LNHDA and CDR2 SQIVND (reference sequence).

In its sample, this clone was seen a few times. The CDR3 end falls 3 residues outside the read, so it is completed with the germline J gene. The chain uses TRBV18 and TRBJ2-7; possibly TRBD1 for D (7 bases). The CDR3 extends over 14 amino acids. V lost 3 bases and J 2 bases, leaving 11 bases between the germline ends. Looked up from germline, CDR1 is KGHSH and CDR2 is LQKENI. The CDR3 here is CASSPGGTAYEQYF. The covered CDR3 bases are TGTGCCAGCTCACCTGGCGGGACAGCCTACGAG.

This clone was seen more than once but under ten times. Sequencing ends 3 residues short of the CDR3 end; the germline J gene provides the rest. This sequence joins TRBV6-1 and TRBJ1-5, with a tentative D call TRBD1 (6 bases). The CDR3 has 13 amino acids. Germline V gene lookup returns CDR1 MNHNS and CDR2 SASEGT. Trimming left V 2 bases short and J 6 bases short, with 8 bases between. CDR3 bases read: TGTGCCAGCAGTGAATGGACAGCTCAGCCC. Residues: CASSEWTAQP. The CDR3 as a whole reads CASSEWTAQPQHF.

At least ten counts were recorded for this clone. The sequence runs out 3 residues before the end of the CDR3; the remainder is reconstructed from the germline J gene. J is TRBJ2-5 and V is TRBV10-3; tentatively, D is TRBD1 (5 bases). Germline V gene lookup returns CDR1 ENHRY and CDR2 SYGVKD. The CDR3 runs to 11 residues. Between the trimmed V and J ends, which lost 8 bases and 3 bases, there was a span of 7 bases. The CDR3 reads CAIGAEETQYF. The covered CDR3 bases are TGTGCCATCGGGGCAGAAGAGACC.

Comments on this clone: The read is 3 residues too short to cover the CDR3 end, so that end is filled in from the germline J gene. The V call is TRBV18, the J call TRBJ2-1; 8 bases match TRBD2. Germline CDR1 KGHSH, CDR2 LQKENI. The trim removed 9 bases at V and 4 bases at J, leaving 11 bases unmatched. The CDR3 has 15 amino acids. The covered CDR3 bases are TGTGCCAGTCAGGTGGGACTAGGACAATACAATGAG. Protein sequence: CASQVGLGQYNE. The entire CDR3 protein reads CASQVGLGQYNEQFF.

This clone is medium-sized (0.01 to 0.1%) by share. The read finishes 3 residues shy of the CDR3 end, and the germline J gene is used to complete it. This rearrangement joins TRBV29-1 to TRBJ2-1; 9 bases are a match to TRBD2. The junction had 18 bases not matched to a gene; V was cut back by 8 bases and J by 1 base. Germline assignment: CDR1 SQVTM and CDR2 ANQGSEA. The CDR3 loop spans 18 amino acids. The CDR3 reads CSPKLLAGPSVSYNEQFF. The sequenced part of the CDR3 DNA is TGCAGCCCCAAACTCCTAGCGGGGCCGTCAGTATCCTACAATGAG.

This clone was seen more than once but under ten times. The sequence runs out 3 residues before the end of the CDR3; the remainder is reconstructed from the germline J gene. The rearrangement links TRBV10-3 to TRBJ2-1; D might be TRBD2 (5 bases). V lost 6 bases and J lost 8, with 14 bases in between. The CDR3 extends over 13 amino acids. Per germline, CDR1 ENHRY and CDR2 SYGVKD. CDR3 amino acids: CAIRQAKEDEQFF. Partial CDR3 DNA: TGTGCCATCAGGCAGGCGAAGGAGGATGAG.

In this sample, this clone is medium-sized. The read ends 3 residues early relative to the CDR3; the germline J gene fills the gap. Additional DNA sequences in this sample encode the identical CDR3. The rearrangement links TRBV5-1 to TRBJ1-5, with D perhaps matching TRBD1 (6 bases). Germline assignment: CDR1 SGHRS and CDR2 YFSETQ. Trimming left V 0 bases short and J 6 bases short, with 10 bases between. This CDR3 contains 14 residues. The DNA read from the CDR3 is TGCGCCAGCAGCTTGGGAGGGGGAGGTCAGCCC. Protein product: CASSLGGGGQP. The full-length CDR3 reads as CASSLGGGGQPQHF.

There are many counts of this clone. The read ends 3 residues shy of where the CDR3 ends; the end is completed using the germline J gene. V usage is TRBV28 and J usage is TRBJ2-7, with no clear D. V was clipped by 3 bases and J by 1 base, with 7 bases between them. CDR1 and CDR2 (germline): MDHEN, SYDVKM. This CDR3 is built from 13 residues. The CDR3 reads CASSFGKSYEQYF. The sequenced part of the CDR3 DNA is TGTGCCAGCAGTTTTGGCAAGTCCTACGAG.